This entry is about one T cell receptor beta chain. Its matching antigen is unknown. These data originate in a study of blood T cells in healthy people across ages. Study summary: When template switching was applied, about one barcoded beta molecule was captured per two T cells.

Study-level points and caveats: Observed TCR beta diversity showed a strong correlation with the percentage of naive T cells as measured by flow cytometry. Researchers judged that diversity estimates from one million T cells fell short of true values.

Trimming cost V 5 bases and J 1 base; bases outside gene matches: 7. Per germline, CDR1 SGHVS and CDR2 FNYEAQ. The CDR3 has 17 amino acids. Using a J-beta primer mix together with a sample-barcoded 5' primer, a second PCR was run for roughly 6 to 12 cycles. Each single sample gave us at least 3 million CDR3-containing paired-end reads. TCRdb re-analysed the 5' RACE reads in MiXCR, keeping a single row per CDR3 protein. Of about 1,500,000 distinct CDR3 sequences listed, roughly 27% were seen once; the top ten hold 6.5% to 8.5%. The rearrangement links TRBV7-6 to TRBJ2-7; 14 bases line up with TRBD2. Source material: blood. The TCR originated in a woman aged 25 to 45 in good health. Here the CDR3 reads CASSPTGTSGGSYEQYF. The CDR3 DNA sequence: TGTGCCAGCAGCCCAACGGGGACTAGCGGGGGTTCCTACGAGCAGTACTTC.